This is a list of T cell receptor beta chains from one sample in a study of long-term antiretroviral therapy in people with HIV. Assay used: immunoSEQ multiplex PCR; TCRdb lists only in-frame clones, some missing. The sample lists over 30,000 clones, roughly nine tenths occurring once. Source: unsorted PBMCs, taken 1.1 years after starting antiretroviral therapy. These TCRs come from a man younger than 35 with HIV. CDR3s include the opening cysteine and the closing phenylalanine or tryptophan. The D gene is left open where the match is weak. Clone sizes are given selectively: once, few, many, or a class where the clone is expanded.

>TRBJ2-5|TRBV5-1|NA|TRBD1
TGCGCCAGCAGCTCCAGTTCCGGGACAGGGCATTACAAGACCCAGTACTTC
CASSSSSGTGHYKTQYF
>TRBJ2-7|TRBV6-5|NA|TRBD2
TGTGCCAGCAGCAGGACTAGCGGGCCCTACGAGCAGTACTTC
CASSRTSGPYEQYF
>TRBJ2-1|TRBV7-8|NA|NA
TGTGCCAGCAGCCCGGGGAGGCCATACAATGAGCAGTTCTTC
CASSPGRPYNEQFF
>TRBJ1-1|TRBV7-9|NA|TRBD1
TGTGCCAGCAGCCAAAACCGACAGGGGACAAACACTGAAGCTTTCTTT
CASSQNRQGTNTEAFF
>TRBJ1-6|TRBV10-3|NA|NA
TGTGCCATCAGTGACAGGGAACGGAGGTCACCCCTCCACTTT
CAISDRERRSPLHF
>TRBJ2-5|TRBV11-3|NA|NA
TGTGCCAGCAGCTCGACTAGGGGCGAAGAGACCCAGTACTTC
CASSSTRGEETQYF
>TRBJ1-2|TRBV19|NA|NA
TGTGCCAGTAGGCGGGACGGGAACTATGGCTACACCTTC
CASRRDGNYGYTF
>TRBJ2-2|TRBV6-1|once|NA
TGTGCCAGCAGTGTCCTAACCGGGACATCGAACACCGGGGAGCTGTTTTTT
CASSVLTGTSNTGELFF
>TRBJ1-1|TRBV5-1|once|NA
TGCGCCAGCAGCTTAGGGGGGAATGGGTACACTGAAGCTTTCTTT
CASSLGGNGYTEAFF
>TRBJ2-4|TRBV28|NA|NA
TGTGCCAGCAGTTTAGGGGGGATTGCCAAAAACATTCAGTACTTC
CASSLGGIAKNIQYF
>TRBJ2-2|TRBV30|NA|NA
TGTGCCTGGAAGGAGACCCGGAGCGGGGAGCTGTTTTTT
CAWKETRSGELFF
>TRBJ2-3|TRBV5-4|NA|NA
TGTGCCAGCAGCCCATCCTTGCGGGGCACAGATACGCAGTATTTT
CASSPSLRGTDTQYF
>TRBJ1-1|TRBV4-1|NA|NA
TGCGCCAGCAGCCAAATCACAAAGAACACTGAAGCTTTCTTT
CASSQITKNTEAFF
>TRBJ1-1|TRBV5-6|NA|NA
TGTGCCAGCAGCTTGGGGGGACTGACCGAAGCTTTCTTT
CASSLGGLTEAFF